This passage covers 25 T cell receptor beta chains from one sample sequenced in a study of T cell responses to AZD1222 COVID-19 vaccine. Data came from immunoSEQ multiplex PCR; TCRdb stores just in-frame clones and leaves some out. The top ten clones hold about 3% of a sample with 120,000 to 150,000 clones, 90% to 95% of them seen once. Sequences were derived from peripheral blood, sampled on day 0 of MenACWY control vaccination. The receptors were gathered from an adult in good health.

The V call is TRBV12-5, the J call TRBJ2-7, with D perhaps TRBD2 (5 bases). CDR1 and CDR2 from the germline V gene are LGHNT and FRNRAP. Trimming stripped 8 bases from V and 2 bases from J, with 7 bases between. CDR3 length: 11 residues. The CDR3 protein is CASRGTYEQYF. The DNA of the CDR3 is TGTGCTAGTCGGGGAACCTACGAGCAGTACTTC.

This chain joins TRBV27 and TRBJ1-1; 7 nucleotides line up with TRBD1. CDR3 length equals 13 residues. The V segment lost 5 bases and the J segment 5 bases; nucleotides outside the gene matches: 5. From germline, CDR1 is MNHEY and CDR2 SMNVEV (reference sequence). In DNA form, the CDR3 reads TGTGCCAGCAGTGTTCAGGGGGGGACTGAAGCTTTCTTT. Its translation is CASSVQGGTEAFF.

The chain combines TRBV12-3 or TRBV12-4 with TRBJ2-7; 7 bases fit TRBD2. The CDR3 consists of 12 residues. Trimming at V came to 6 bases and at J to 2 bases, leaving 1 base not matched to a gene. CDR3 coding DNA: TGTGCCAGCAGCGCGGGGGCCTACGAGCAGTACTTC. The encoded protein is CASSAGAYEQYF.

This sequence joins TRBV7-2 and TRBJ1-5; 9 positions match TRBD1. The germline CDR1 and CDR2 sequences are SGHTA and FQGNSA. After removal of 1 base from V and 6 bases from J, the junction contained 4 bases not matched to a gene. The length of the CDR3 is 15 residues. CDR3 DNA: TGTGCCAGCAGCTTAGGAACAGGGGGCGGTCAGCCCCAGCATTTT. Translation: CASSLGTGGGQPQHF.

V is TRBV6-5 and J is TRBJ1-5; D not resolved. Trimming removed 6 bases from V and 10 bases from J, with 16 bases in between. Looked up from germline, CDR1 is MNHEY and CDR2 is SVGAGI. This CDR3 spans 13 amino acids. CDR3 sequence (DNA): TGTGCCAGCAGGGAGGACCGCATCCAACCCCAGCATTTT. Protein: CASREDRIQPQHF.

The chain combines TRBV4-1 with TRBJ1-2; D gene ambiguous. The germline V gene encodes CDR1 MGHRA and CDR2 YSYEKL. The V and J ends lost 2 bases and 4 bases respectively, with 11 bases between them. This CDR3 comprises 14 residues. CDR3 protein: CASSQNQESYGYTF. CDR3 nucleotides: TGCGCCAGCAGCCAAAATCAGGAGAGCTATGGCTACACCTTC.

The chain joins TRBV2 to TRBJ1-5; a weak D match, TRBD1 (6 bases). Trimming pared 5 bases from V and 0 bases from J, leaving 11 bases between. This CDR3 has 15 residues. Germline lookup yields CDR1 SNHLY and CDR2 FYNNEI. CDR3 nucleotide sequence: TGTGCCAGCAGTTTCACAGGGTATAGCAATCAGCCCCAGCATTTT. Translation gives CASSFTGYSNQPQHF. The full variable domain, with the rest looked up from reference TRBV2 and TRBJ1-5, is EPEVTQTPSHQVTQMGQEVILRCVPISNHLYFYWYRQILGQKVEFLVSFYNNEISEKSEIFDDQFSVERPDGSNFTLKIRSTKLEDSAMYFCASSFTGYSNQPQHFGDGTRLSIL.

The V call is TRBV19, the J call TRBJ2-1, with TRBD2 matching over 12 bases. The CDR3 runs to 13 residues. Looked up from germline, CDR1 is LNHDA and CDR2 is SQIVND (reference sequence). Unmatched junction bases numbered 3, after V lost 8 bases and J lost 7 bases. The CDR3: CASGLAGKNEQFF. For the CDR3, the DNA is TGTGCCAGTGGACTAGCGGGAAAGAATGAGCAGTTCTTC.

V is TRBV5-6 and J is TRBJ2-2, with a weak D call TRBD2 (6 bases). Germline assignment: CDR1 SGHDT and CDR2 YYEEEE. The CDR3 has 16 amino acids. V lost 0 bases and J 1 base, leaving 10 bases between the germline ends. The CDR3 DNA reads as TGTGCCAGCAGCTTGGGTCCTAGCGTGAACACCGGGGAGCTGTTTTTT. Its translation is CASSLGPSVNTGELFF.

The chain links TRBV5-1 to TRBJ2-6; 12 nucleotides match TRBD2. V gave up 2 bases and J gave up 0 bases; unmatched junction bases: 15. The CDR3 contains 22 residues. Germline-derived CDR1 and CDR2 are SGHRS and YFSETQ. The DNA for the CDR3 is TGCGCCAGCAGCTTCTCGGTGGAGGTCAGACTAGCGGGAGTCTCTGGGGCCAACGTCCTGACTTTC. This translates into CASSFSVEVRLAGVSGANVLTF.

The chain joins TRBV7-9 to TRBJ2-7, with 7 bases matching TRBD2. V shed 6 bases, J shed 7 bases, and the junction held 9 bases outside the gene matches. Per the germline V gene, CDR1 is SEHNR and CDR2 is FQNEAQ (reference sequence). This CDR3 has 13 residues. CDR3 residues: CASRKLGGGEQYF. CDR3 coding DNA: TGTGCCAGCAGGAAACTGGGCGGGGGAGAGCAGTACTTC. The whole variable domain, remainder taken from reference TRBV7-9 and TRBJ2-7, is DTGVSQNPRHKITKRGQNVTFRCDPISEHNRLYWYRQTLGQGPEFLTYFQNEAQLEKSRLLSDRFSAERPKGSFSTLEIQRTEQGDSAMYLCASRKLGGGEQYFGPGTRLTVT.

The J gene is TRBJ1-5, the V gene TRBV27; D gene unclear. The CDR3 sequence is 15 residues long. The germline V and J ends were trimmed by 7 bases and 5 bases, with 18 bases remaining between them. Germline assignment: CDR1 MNHEY and CDR2 SMNVEV (reference sequence). The CDR3 here is CASKLSPDGDQPQHF. The CDR3 region has the DNA TGTGCCAGCAAACTTTCCCCTGACGGGGATCAGCCCCAGCATTTT.

V is TRBV7-6 and J is TRBJ2-3, with D unclear. This CDR3 has 13 amino acids. The germline V gene encodes CDR1 SGHVS and CDR2 FNYEAQ. V was cut by 5 bases and J by 1 base, with 7 bases left in between. CDR3 in amino acids: CASSPGGTDTQYF. The CDR3 DNA is TGTGCCAGCAGCCCCGGAGGCACAGATACGCAGTATTTT.

The genes are TRBV2 and TRBJ1-4; D is unclear. Germline V gives CDR1 SNHLY, CDR2 FYNNEI. CDR3 length: 13 amino acids. With 4 bases removed from V and 4 bases from J, the gap between germline ends came to 7 bases. The CDR3 sequence: CASSVVGNEKLFF. The CDR3 DNA follows: TGTGCCAGCAGTGTAGTTGGTAATGAAAAACTGTTTTTT.

The V gene is TRBV6-1, the J gene TRBJ2-7; D gene unclear. This CDR3 contains 13 residues. Germline CDR1 reads MNHNS; CDR2 reads SASEGT. The V and J ends lost 2 bases and 5 bases respectively, with 10 bases between them. In DNA form, the CDR3 reads TGTGCCAGCAGTGAACGTGGAAGAGACGAGCAGTACTTC. Its protein product is CASSERGRDEQYF.

The rearrangement joins TRBV18 to TRBJ2-7, with 14 bases matching TRBD2. CDR1 and CDR2 from the germline V gene are KGHSH and LQKENI. With 3 bases clipped from V and 5 bases from J, the junction kept 3 bases outside the gene matches. CDR3 size: 15 residues. The CDR3 is CASSPGLAGGHEQYF. The CDR3 DNA follows: TGTGCCAGCTCACCCGGACTAGCGGGAGGCCACGAGCAGTACTTC. The full variable domain, in which reference TRBV18 and TRBJ2-7 provide the parts outside the CDR3, is NAGVMQNPRHLVRRRGQEARLRCSPMKGHSHVYWYRQLPEEGLKFMVYLQKENIIDESGMPKERFSAEFPKEGPSILRIQQVVRGDSAAYFCASSPGLAGGHEQYFGPGTRLTVT.

This clone was seen once. J is TRBJ2-1 and V is TRBV6-2 or TRBV6-3, with TRBD2 matching 9 bases. Germline loops: CDR1 MNHEY, CDR2 SVGEGT. Trimming took 0 bases from V and 1 from J; bases not matched to a gene: 4. The CDR3 sequence is 17 residues long. As DNA, the CDR3 is TGTGCCAGCAGTTACTCGGAGCTAGCGGGGTCCTACAATGAGCAGTTCTTC. Its protein product is CASSYSELAGSYNEQFF.

CDR3 sequence (DNA): TGTGCCAGCAGCCAAGGGCACAGGGGCCGAGAGACCCAGTACTTC. Amino acid sequence: CASSQGHRGRETQYF. The V and J genes are TRBV4-2 and TRBJ2-5; 7 nucleotides match TRBD1. Germline CDR1 is LGHNA and CDR2 is YNFKEQ. V was pared by 1 base and J by 4 bases, with 6 bases of the junction left unmatched. This CDR3 spans 15 amino acids.

As concerns this clone: Other DNA sequences within the sample encode an identical CDR3. This sequence joins TRBV6-1 and TRBJ1-2, with a weak D call TRBD1 (5 bases). The CDR3 spans 18 residues. Trimming removed 0 bases from V and 4 bases from J, with 21 bases in between. Germline CDR1 and CDR2: MNHNS and SASEGT. Written as DNA, the CDR3 is TGTGCCAGCAGTGAAGCGCTTCCGGGAAGGGGAGGAGGCTATGGCTACACCTTC. Protein product: CASSEALPGRGGGYGYTF.

The CDR3 DNA reads as TGTGCCAGCAGTTTATTCAGGGAGTATGGCTACACCTTC. This encodes CASSLFREYGYTF. This chain joins TRBV28 and TRBJ1-2; perhaps TRBD1 as D (5 bases). Germline V gene sequence: CDR1 MDHEN, CDR2 SYDVKM. Trimming took off 1 base at V and 5 bases at J, with 8 bases between the two ends. CDR3 length: 13 residues.

The chain combines TRBV3-1 (or the pseudogene TRBV3-2) with TRBJ2-1, with D possibly TRBD2 on 6 matching bases. This CDR3 is built from 14 residues. CDR1 LGHDT and CDR2 YNNKEL come from the germline V gene (reference sequence). The V end lost 4 bases, the J end lost 6 bases, and 13 bases lay between the germline ends. The CDR3 reads CASSPRDFSNEQFF. The CDR3 region has the DNA TGTGCCAGCAGCCCGCGGGACTTCTCCAATGAGCAGTTCTTC.

The chain is built from TRBV28 and TRBJ1-1; D is ambiguous. The length of the CDR3 is 12 residues. Trimming shortened V by 7 bases and J by 0 bases, and 6 bases separated the two germline ends. In germline, CDR1 is MDHEN, CDR2 SYDVKM. The chain's CDR3 is CASNVVNTEAFF. CDR3 coding DNA: TGTGCCAGCAATGTGGTGAACACTGAAGCTTTCTTT.

The chain has TRBV7-3 and TRBJ2-2, with D possibly TRBD2 on 6 matching bases. Trimming cost V 1 base and J 2 bases, with 14 bases left between them. Germline V gene lookup returns CDR1 SGHTA and CDR2 FQGTGA. This CDR3 comprises 17 residues. The CDR3, as DNA: TGTGCCAGCAGCTTAAATGCCGGGACTTTAAACACCGGGGAGCTGTTTTTT. This sequence encodes CASSLNAGTLNTGELFF.

V usage is TRBV28 and J usage is TRBJ2-5; 9 bases fit TRBD1. The length of the CDR3 is 15 residues. V trimming: 6 bases; J trimming: 4 bases; junction bases outside the gene matches: 9. Germline loops: CDR1 MDHEN, CDR2 SYDVKM. CDR3 sequence reads: CASSLTGTGLETQYF. The CDR3 DNA reads TGTGCCAGCAGCCTGACCGGGACAGGGCTAGAGACCCAGTACTTC.

The gene calls are TRBV12-5 and TRBJ2-2; TRBD2 matches at 8 bases. Germline lookup yields CDR1 LGHNT and CDR2 FRNRAP. The CDR3 is 18 residues long. The V segment lost 0 bases and the J segment 5 bases; nucleotides outside the gene matches: 11. The CDR3 DNA follows: TGTGCTAGTGGTTTGGTACGGACGGGGGGGTTCCAAACCGGGGAGCTGTTTTTT. Protein sequence: CASGLVRTGGFQTGELFF.